This TCR beta chain emerged from a study of regulatory T cells in long-lasting Graves disease. The time point here: newly diagnosed GD, antithyroid drugs for less than 3 months. The TCR library was made from RNA extracted from PBMCs. Patients all came to the study from an endocrinology department in Xi'an, China. With respect to this clonotype: Since a much larger clone is just one base distant, this may be a read error.

The germline CDR1 and CDR2 sequences are LNHNV and YYDKDF (reference sequence). The CDR3 is 15 residues long. Sequencing libraries for TCR beta were prepared with iRepertoire HTBI primers and Arm-PCR of CDR3 regions. In the authors' workflow: Across samples, more than 55 TRBV and 13 to 15 TRBJ segments were found. Each CDR3 protein is one row after TCRdb ran MiXCR on the multiplex PCR reads. For this entry, the V and J calls and clone size follow TCRdb and not the study's own pipeline. The repertoire has a few hundred thousand distinct CDR3 sequences, roughly 10% of them found once; the top ten carry 15% to 20%. These data were also reused for a study on T cells in Graves' hyperthyroidism and ophthalmopathy. That publication notes: Graves' hyperthyroidism is called stable when ophthalmopathy does not progress within 18 months.

The genes are TRBV15 and TRBJ2-7, with 7 bases matching TRBD1. This receptor was identified in a woman between 18 and 29 years old with Graves disease. The specimen comprised peripheral blood mononuclear cells (PBMCs), sampled at new diagnosis, from a patient treated with antithyroid drugs. The CDR3 sequence is CATSRDRPSSYGQYF. As DNA, the CDR3 is TGTGCCACCAGCAGGGACAGGCCGAGCTCCTACGGGCAGTACTTC.